What follows describes a single T cell receptor (beta chain). The sample originates from a study of OX40 agonist ivuxolimab in advanced cancers. Clones were sequenced by immunoSEQ multiplex PCR, and TCRdb holds only the in-frame ones, with some missing. This table holds some 98,000 clones, about 91% found once. Germline trimming cut 6 bases from V and 0 bases from J; bases unmatched to any gene: 6. The CDR3 is 15 amino acids. The germline V gene has CDR1 MNHNY and CDR2 SVGAGI (reference sequence). The sample here was CD4+ or CD8+ T cells sorted from blood, taken in a trial of the OX40 agonist ivuxolimab. The gene calls are TRBV6-6 and TRBJ2-7, with 9 bases matching TRBD1. This sequence originates from an adult with an advanced solid tumor such as melanoma, head and neck, liver or kidney cancer. CDR3 residues: CASRGGQGTSYEQYF. The CDR3 DNA follows: TGTGCCAGCAGGGGGGGACAGGGAACCTCCTACGAGCAGTACTTC.